Given below is one T cell receptor (beta chain) in context. This sample stems from a study of CD8 T cells in Susac syndrome. Random hexamers were used to reverse transcribe an amount of roughly 0.5 to 1 ug RNA. Amplification of the TCR beta CDR3 was carried out by immunoSEQ multiplex PCR, which spanned a total of 54 Vbeta and 13 Jbeta segments. TCRdb passed the immunoSEQ multiplex PCR reads through MiXCR, listing each CDR3 protein once. The table lists some 120,000 distinct CDR3 sequences, 90% to 95% of them singletons. TCR beta sequencing covered blood CD8+ and CD4+ T cells. Negative isolation was applied to CD8+ and CD4+ T cells, and FACS enrichment was applied to TEMRA cells. The V end lost 6 bases, the J end lost 4 bases, and 12 bases lay between the germline ends. The CDR3 consists of 14 residues. The germline CDR1 and CDR2 sequences are MNHEY and SVGAGI.

Sequenced: CD4+ T cells from PBMCs. The source of this sequence is a human donor in good health. The V and J genes are TRBV6-5 and TRBJ1-4, with D perhaps TRBD1 (5 bases). The CDR3 loop reads CASSRRAINEKLFF. In DNA form, the CDR3 reads TGTGCCAGCAGCCGCAGGGCGATTAATGAAAAACTGTTTTTT.